The rows below give T cell receptor beta chains drawn from one sample of a study of OX40 agonist ivuxolimab in advanced cancers. Profiled with immunoSEQ multiplex PCR; TCRdb holds only in-frame clones, not every one. The sample consists of some 96,000 clones, 70% to 90% of them appearing once. The input for sequencing was CD4+ or CD8+ T cells sorted from blood, taken in a trial of the OX40 agonist ivuxolimab. The receptor set was obtained from an adult with an advanced solid tumor such as melanoma, head and neck, liver or kidney cancer. Each CDR3 is given with its conserved first and last residue. Each record gives: CDR3 protein, V gene, D gene, J gene. D genes are given only for firm matches.

CASSTRGETQYF | TRBV19 | . | TRBJ2-5
CASSYSMRGGNTEAFF | TRBV6-5 | . | TRBJ1-1
CANRPDGTNEKLFF | TRBV6-1 | . | TRBJ1-4
CASTRDRTNTGELFF | TRBV7-6 | TRBD1 | TRBJ2-2
CASNELGTDTQYF | TRBV19 | . | TRBJ2-3
CASSEWTSGTTYEQYF | TRBV10-2 | TRBD2 | TRBJ2-7
CASSEGTVPGKLFF | TRBV6-1 | . | TRBJ1-4
CASSSEGQPYEQYF | TRBV4-2 | . | TRBJ2-7
CSVSSGVRDTQYF | TRBV29-1 | TRBD2 | TRBJ2-3
CASSKLTGELFF | TRBV7-3 | . | TRBJ2-2
CASSEQVYGYTF | TRBV6-1 | . | TRBJ1-2
CAIRGGGQETQYF | TRBV10-3 | . | TRBJ2-5
CASRTGRDNEQFF | TRBV7-9 | TRBD1 | TRBJ2-1
CASSLSLGAGGGYTSTDTQYF | TRBV28 | . | TRBJ2-3
CASSVVGSRENEQFF | TRBV9 | . | TRBJ2-1